This record covers a single T cell receptor (beta chain). Antigen: not known. One end of the junction is discordant with germline, which a read error may explain. This sample is part of a study of post-analysis software for immune sequencing data. Study results and caveats: Comparison of patients with controls showed five TRBV segments more frequent in patients, TRBV5-6, TRBV5-1 and TRBV20-1 among them. Samples prepared in the same batch strongly co-clustered by F measure.

Unique molecular identifiers featured in each of the TCR beta cDNA libraries. One entry per CDR3 protein, called by TCRdb with MiXCR from the PCR reads. This repertoire shows hundreds of thousands of distinct CDR3 sequences, around 44% found once; its top ten account for more than 1.5%. The CDR3 has 16 amino acids. Germline CDR1 and CDR2: KGHDR and SFDVKD. The receptor's source is a girl aged 10 to 17 with multiple sclerosis. Material: blood. This chain links TRBV24-1 with TRBJ1-1, with D uncertain. DNA for the CDR3: TGTGCCACCAGTGTTTTGGCTGCCGGTCCGAACACTGAAGCTTTCTTT. Translating it yields CATSVLAAGPNTEAFF.